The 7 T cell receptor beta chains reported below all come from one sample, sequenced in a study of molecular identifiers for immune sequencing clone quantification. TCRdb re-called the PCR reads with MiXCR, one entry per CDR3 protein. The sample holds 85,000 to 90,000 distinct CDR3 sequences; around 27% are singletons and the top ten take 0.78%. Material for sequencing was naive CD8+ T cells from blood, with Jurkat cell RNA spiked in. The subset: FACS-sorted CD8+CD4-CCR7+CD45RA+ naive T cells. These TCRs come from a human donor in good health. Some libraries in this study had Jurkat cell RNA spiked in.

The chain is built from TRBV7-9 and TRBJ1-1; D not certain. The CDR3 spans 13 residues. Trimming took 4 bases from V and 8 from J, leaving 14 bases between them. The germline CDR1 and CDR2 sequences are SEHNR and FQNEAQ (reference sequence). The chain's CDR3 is CASSSGHTVEAFF. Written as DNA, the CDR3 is TGTGCCAGCAGCTCAGGCCATACAGTGGAAGCTTTCTTT.

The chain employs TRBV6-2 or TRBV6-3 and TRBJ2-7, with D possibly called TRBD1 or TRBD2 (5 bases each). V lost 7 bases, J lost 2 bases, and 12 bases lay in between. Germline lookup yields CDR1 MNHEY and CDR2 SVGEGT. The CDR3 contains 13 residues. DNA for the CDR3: TGTGCCAGCATGTCGGGGCTTGCCTACGAGCAGTACTTC. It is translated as CASMSGLAYEQYF.

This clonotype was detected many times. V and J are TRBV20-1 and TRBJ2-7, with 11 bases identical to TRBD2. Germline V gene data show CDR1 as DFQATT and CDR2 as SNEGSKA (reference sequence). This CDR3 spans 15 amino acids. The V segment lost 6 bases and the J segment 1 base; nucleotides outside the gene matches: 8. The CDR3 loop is CSATSTSGVSYEQYF. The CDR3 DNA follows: TGCAGTGCGACCTCGACTAGCGGGGTTTCCTACGAGCAGTACTTC.

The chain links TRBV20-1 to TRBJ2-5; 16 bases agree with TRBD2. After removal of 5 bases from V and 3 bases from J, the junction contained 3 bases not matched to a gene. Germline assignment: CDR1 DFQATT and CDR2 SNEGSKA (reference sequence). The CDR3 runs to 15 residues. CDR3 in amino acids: CSAEGLAGGKETQYF. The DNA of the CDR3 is TGCAGTGCTGAGGGACTAGCGGGGGGGAAAGAGACCCAGTACTTC.

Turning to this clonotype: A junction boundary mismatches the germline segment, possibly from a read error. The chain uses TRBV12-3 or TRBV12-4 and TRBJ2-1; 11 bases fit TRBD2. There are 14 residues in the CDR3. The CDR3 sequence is CASSTSGGYDEQFF. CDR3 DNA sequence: TGTGCCAGCAGTACTAGCGGGGGCTACGATGAGCAGTTCTTC.

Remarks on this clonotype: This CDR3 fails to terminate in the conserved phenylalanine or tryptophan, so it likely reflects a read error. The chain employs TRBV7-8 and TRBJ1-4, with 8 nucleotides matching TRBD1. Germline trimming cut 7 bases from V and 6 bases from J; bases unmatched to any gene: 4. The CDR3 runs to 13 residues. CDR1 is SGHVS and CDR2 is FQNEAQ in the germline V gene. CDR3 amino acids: CASKTGVYEKLFL. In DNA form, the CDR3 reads TGTGCCAGCAAGACAGGGGTATATGAAAAACTGTTTTTA.

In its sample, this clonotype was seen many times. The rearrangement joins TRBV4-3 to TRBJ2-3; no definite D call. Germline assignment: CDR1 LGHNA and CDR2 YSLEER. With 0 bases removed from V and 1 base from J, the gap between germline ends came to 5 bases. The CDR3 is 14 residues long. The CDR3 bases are TGCGCCAGCAGCCAAGATTCCGGCACAGATACGCAGTATTTT. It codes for CASSQDSGTDTQYF.